Following are 3 T cell receptor beta chains from one sample sequenced in a study of shared clonotypes between healthy human individuals. Profiling relied on immunoSEQ multiplex PCR, and the TCRdb table lists in-frame clones only, not all of them. Found here are more than 450,000 clones, 79% of them singletons; the top ten hold over 10%. The material sequenced was PBMCs. The source is a woman aged 40-49 years in good health. Some clones in this sample may be carry-over from other donors' samples.

This chain connects TRBV5-5 to TRBJ1-1; possible D gene TRBD1, 5 bases. Germline loops: CDR1 SGHKS, CDR2 YYEKEE (reference sequence). The V end was cut by 4 bases, the J end by 0 bases, with 16 bases between. The CDR3 covers 16 residues. DNA for the CDR3: TGTGCCAGCAGCCCAGGGTGGGGGTCCATGAACACTGAAGCTTTCTTT. Residues: CASSPGWGSMNTEAFF.

The V and J genes are TRBV28 and TRBJ2-7; D possibly matches TRBD1 or TRBD2 (5 bases each). CDR1 MDHEN and CDR2 SYDVKM come from the germline V gene. The CDR3 covers 14 residues. V was pared by 8 bases and J by 5 bases, with 19 bases between. The CDR3 spells CASWDRGGVDEQYF. The CDR3 coding sequence is TGTGCCAGCTGGGACCGAGGCGGAGTGGACGAGCAGTACTTC.

The chain carries TRBV23-1 and TRBJ1-5, with 7 bases identical to TRBD1. TRBV23-1 is noted as an ORF with a role that remains uncertain. This CDR3 has 19 amino acids. V lost 3 bases, J lost 3 bases, and 17 bases stayed unmatched. As DNA, the CDR3 is TGCGCCAGCAGTCATTGCCGGGACAGAGACCCAGGGGTCAATCAGCCCCAGCATTTT. It translates to CASSHCRDRDPGVNQPQHF.